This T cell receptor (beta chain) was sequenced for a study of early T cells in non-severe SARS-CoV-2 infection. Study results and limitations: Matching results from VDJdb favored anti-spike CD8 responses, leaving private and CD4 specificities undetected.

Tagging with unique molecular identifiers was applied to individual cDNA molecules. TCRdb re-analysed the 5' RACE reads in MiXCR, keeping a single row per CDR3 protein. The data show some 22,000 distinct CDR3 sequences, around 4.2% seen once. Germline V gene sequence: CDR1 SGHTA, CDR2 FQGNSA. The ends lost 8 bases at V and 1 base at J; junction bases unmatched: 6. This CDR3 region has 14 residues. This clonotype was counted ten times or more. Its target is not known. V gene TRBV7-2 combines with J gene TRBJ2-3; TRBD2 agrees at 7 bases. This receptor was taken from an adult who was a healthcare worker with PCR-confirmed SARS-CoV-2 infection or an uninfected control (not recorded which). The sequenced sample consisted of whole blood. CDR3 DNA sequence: TGTGCCAGCGACCGGGGGGAGGGCACAGATACGCAGTATTTT. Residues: CASDRGEGTDTQYF.